This T cell receptor beta chain was sequenced in a study of CD8+CD57+ T cells in acquired aplastic anemia. Study-wide context: Sorted CD4+ and CD8+ cells gave a mean 3.2 ug DNA, range about 0.2 to 27.4 ug. Notes on the study in general: Patients and controls had in common 25 to 35 CD8+ CDR3 sequences. Significant differences in CD8+ Simpson's diversity were not observed between patients and controls.

This clonotype was seen repeatedly, ten times or more. The antigen is undetermined. Genomic DNA was employed as the template in profiling TCR beta VDJ and CDR3. TCRdb re-analysed the reads in MiXCR, keeping a single row per CDR3 protein. Of 100,000 to 150,000 distinct CDR3 sequences detected, over 30% appear once; the ten largest clones hold about 2.7%. The CDR3 loop spans 14 amino acids. V lost 0 bases and J lost 1, with 5 bases in between. All sequencing subjects had displayed CD8+CD57+ cell expansion on flow cytometry. At blood sampling, none of the patients had yet received therapy. The J gene is TRBJ2-3, the V gene TRBV12-3 or TRBV12-4; D tentatively fits TRBD1 or TRBD2 (5 bases each). The receptor comes from a human donor with aplastic anemia. The sample consisted of sorted CD4+, CD8+, or CD8+CD57+ T cells (not recorded which) from PBMCs. CDR3 residues: CASSLAGGTDTQYF. CDR3 coding DNA: TGTGCCAGCAGTTTAGCGGGGGGCACAGATACGCAGTATTTT.